These 18 T cell receptor beta chains share one sample of origin, sequenced in a study of shared clonotypes between healthy human individuals. Method: immunoSEQ multiplex PCR; TCRdb's copy keeps in-frame clones and lacks some. Here the sample spans under 1,100,000 clones, about 80% being singletons. Sequenced sample: memory CD4+ T cells sorted from blood. Subset given: CD45RA-negative fraction. Every receptor here comes from a man younger than 35 in good health.

The table lists this clone with a count of one. The genes are TRBV18 and TRBJ1-6, with D tentatively TRBD1 (5 bases). Germline V lookup: CDR1 KGHSH, CDR2 LQKENI. Trimming took off 3 bases at V and 7 bases at J, with 10 bases between the two ends. The CDR3 covers 14 residues. In DNA form, the CDR3 reads TGTGCCAGCTCACCTGGACATACGAATTCACCCCTCCACTTT. Protein product: CASSPGHTNSPLHF.

The J gene is TRBJ2-5, the V gene TRBV7-2; TRBD2 matches 7 bases. Germline V gene data show CDR1 as SGHTA and CDR2 as FQGNSA. The CDR3 has 16 residues. The V segment lost 4 bases and the J segment 2 bases; nucleotides outside the gene matches: 10. CDR3 nucleotides: TGTGCCAGCAGCTCAAGCGTGTGGGACTATCAAGAGACCCAGTACTTC. This encodes CASSSSVWDYQETQYF.

The chain combines TRBV25-1 with TRBJ1-3; no reliable D call. Germline CDR1 MGHDK, CDR2 SYGVNS. V lost 3 bases to trimming and J lost 5 bases, with 11 bases between them. This CDR3 has 14 amino acids. DNA of the CDR3: TGTGCCAGCAGTGATCTCCAGGCGAGAAACACCATATATTTT. Its translation is CASSDLQARNTIYF.

The chain uses TRBV6-5 and TRBJ1-6; no clear D gene. Trimming stripped 2 bases from V and 2 bases from J, with 10 bases between. CDR3 length: 16 residues. The germline V gene encodes CDR1 MNHEY and CDR2 SVGAGI. The CDR3: CASSYKGPAYNSPLHF. The CDR3 coding sequence is TGTGCCAGCAGTTACAAGGGCCCGGCCTATAATTCACCCCTCCACTTT.

The J gene is TRBJ2-2, the V gene TRBV4-1, with D possibly matching TRBD2 (5 bases). Between the trimmed V and J ends, which lost 4 bases and 5 bases, there was a span of 17 bases. Germline V gene sequence: CDR1 MGHRA, CDR2 YSYEKL. The CDR3 length is 16 residues. CDR3 in amino acids: CASSPGTEGRTGELFF. The CDR3 nucleotides read TGCGCCAGCAGCCCCGGAACGGAAGGGAGAACCGGGGAGCTGTTTTTT.

V gene TRBV6-6 combines with J gene TRBJ1-1; D is unresolved. Germline CDR1 and CDR2: MNHNY and SVGAGI (reference sequence). Trimming stripped 6 bases from V and 0 bases from J, with 11 bases between. The CDR3 runs to 14 residues. In DNA, the CDR3 is TGTGCCAGCAGCCCCCTCCGGGTGAACACTGAAGCTTTCTTT. Amino acids: CASSPLRVNTEAFF.

The V call is TRBV13, the J call TRBJ2-1, with TRBD2 as a possible D gene (5 bases). This CDR3 spans 13 amino acids. V shed 2 bases and J shed 8 bases, with 10 bases lying between them. CDR1 PRHDT and CDR2 FYEKMQ come from the germline V gene (reference sequence). Here the CDR3 reads CASSLLDFHEQFF. The CDR3 nucleotides are TGTGCCAGCAGCTTATTGGACTTCCATGAGCAGTTCTTC.

This chain connects TRBV9 to TRBJ2-1, with a possible D match to TRBD2 (6 bases). Trimming pared 4 bases from V and 7 bases from J, leaving 18 bases between. The CDR3 spans 15 residues. From germline, CDR1 is SGDLS and CDR2 YYNGEE. CDR3 DNA sequence: TGTGCCAGCAGCAAAGGAGGGGAGAGTTGGAATGAGCAGTTCTTC. As protein: CASSKGGESWNEQFF.

The chain combines TRBV7-9 with TRBJ2-1; TRBD2 aligns across 10 bases. Germline V gene lookup returns CDR1 SEHNR and CDR2 FQNEAQ (reference sequence). The CDR3 has 15 residues. V shed 7 bases, J shed 7 bases, and the junction held 10 bases outside the gene matches. The chain's CDR3 is CASIESLAGANEQFF. The CDR3 bases are TGTGCCAGCATCGAATCGCTAGCGGGGGCAAATGAGCAGTTCTTC. Full variable domain (remainder filled in from reference TRBV7-9 and TRBJ2-1): DTGVSQNPRHKITKRGQNVTFRCDPISEHNRLYWYRQTLGQGPEFLTYFQNEAQLEKSRLLSDRFSAERPKGSFSTLEIQRTEQGDSAMYLCASIESLAGANEQFFGPGTRLTVL.

The V call is TRBV15, the J call TRBJ1-2; 7 nucleotides align to TRBD1. V lost 1 base and J lost 2; bases outside the gene matches: 4. Germline lookup yields CDR1 LNHNV and CDR2 YYDKDF (reference sequence). This CDR3 has 15 amino acids. CDR3 sequence reads: CATSRGGTVNYGYTF. CDR3 nucleotide sequence: TGTGCCACCAGCAGAGGCGGGACAGTAAACTATGGCTACACCTTC.

This chain links TRBV15 with TRBJ2-1; D possibly corresponds to TRBD1 (5 bases). V lost 0 bases and J 5 bases, leaving 11 bases between the germline ends. Germline assignment: CDR1 LNHNV and CDR2 YYDKDF (reference sequence). The CDR3 has 15 residues. The CDR3 DNA reads TGTGCCACCAGCAGAGACAGTGGGGCACACAATGAGCAGTTCTTC. It specifies CATSRDSGAHNEQFF.

The chain uses TRBV6-5 and TRBJ2-5, with D uncertain. CDR1 MNHEY and CDR2 SVGAGI come from the germline V gene. V shed 5 bases and J shed 7 bases, with 8 bases lying between them. The CDR3 is made up of 11 amino acids. The CDR3 DNA sequence: TGTGCCAGCAGTGAATCGGCGACCCAGTACTTC. Translating it yields CASSESATQYF.

The V and J genes are TRBV7-3 and TRBJ2-2; D may be TRBD1 (5 bases). V was trimmed by 1 base and J by 7 bases, leaving 7 bases between them. The CDR3 spans 13 residues. Germline CDR1 SGHTA, CDR2 FQGTGA. The CDR3 DNA reads TGTGCCAGCAGCTTAAAAAGGGGCGGGGAGCTGTTTTTT. Residues: CASSLKRGGELFF. Based on the CDR3 plus reference TRBV7-3 and TRBJ2-2, the full variable domain is GAGVSQTPSNKVTEKGKYVELRCDPISGHTALYWYRQSLGQGPEFLIYFQGTGAADDSGLPNDRFFAVRPEGSVSTLKIQRTERGDSAVYLCASSLKRGGELFFGEGSRLTVL.

This chain uses TRBV2 with TRBJ2-6; 11 bases map to TRBD1. The ends lost 6 bases at V and 2 bases at J; junction bases unmatched: 6. CDR3 length: 17 amino acids. Germline V gene sequence: CDR1 SNHLY, CDR2 FYNNEI. The CDR3 loop reads CASSGQGANAGANVLTF. The CDR3 DNA reads as TGTGCCAGCAGCGGACAGGGGGCAAACGCTGGGGCCAACGTCCTGACTTTC. The entire variable domain, with the rest obtained from reference TRBV2 and TRBJ2-6, is as follows: EPEVTQTPSHQVTQMGQEVILRCVPISNHLYFYWYRQILGQKVEFLVSFYNNEISEKSEIFDDQFSVERPDGSNFTLKIRSTKLEDSAMYFCASSGQGANAGANVLTFGAGSRLTVL.

The genes are TRBV25-1 and TRBJ1-1; TRBD1 is a possible D gene (5 bases). V was trimmed by 10 bases and J by 11 bases, leaving 17 bases between them. The CDR3 is made up of 11 amino acids. Germline values: CDR1 MGHDK, CDR2 SYGVNS. CDR3 nucleotide sequence: TGTGCCATCTCCCCGCGACAGAGGGCTTTCTTT. Amino acids: CAISPRQRAFF.

The gene calls are TRBV18 and TRBJ2-7, with D maybe TRBD2 (5 bases). Germline assignment: CDR1 KGHSH and CDR2 LQKENI. The CDR3 contains 17 residues. Trimming removed 0 bases at V and 0 bases at J, with 15 bases between. The CDR3, as DNA: TGTGCCAGCTCACCACCGAGTGCCAGCGGCCTCTCCTACGAGCAGTACTTC. This codes for CASSPPSASGLSYEQYF.

This sequence joins TRBV5-6 and TRBJ2-5; possibly TRBD1 or TRBD2 for D (5 bases each). The germline gives CDR1 SGHDT, CDR2 YYEEEE. There are 13 residues in the CDR3. The V gene lost 7 bases and the J gene lost 7 bases, with 17 bases spanning the gap. CDR3 amino acids: CASSGRGWGTQYF. CDR3 nucleotides: TGTGCCAGCTCGGGAAGGGGATGGGGGACCCAGTACTTC.

This clone was observed a single time. The CDR3 is CASSESTLQFF. The CDR3 bases are TGTGCCAGCAGTGAATCGACGCTGCAGTTCTTC. The chain has TRBV6-1 and TRBJ2-1, with D unresolved. CDR3 length: 11 amino acids. CDR1 is MNHNS and CDR2 is SASEGT in the germline V gene. Trimming cost V 2 bases and J 12 bases, with 8 bases left between them.